The 25 T cell receptor beta chains presented below share a single source sample, sequenced in a study of beta chain features in type 1 diabetes. Expressed TCRB transcripts were sequenced because the entire RNA isolate underwent reverse transcription. Sequencing used immunoSEQ multiplex PCR; TCRdb keeps in-frame clones, though not all of them. The data contain 300,000 to 400,000 clones, about a tenth of them singletons. Their antigens remain unidentified. Findings and caveats of the study: TCRB CDR3 length was moderately but significantly reduced in all four CD4+ subsets of Type 1 diabetes patients.

The source material was central memory CD4+ T cells from blood. These TCRs come from a man in his thirties or forties with type 1 diabetes.

This clone was seen more than once but under ten times. This chain uses TRBV9 with TRBJ2-2, with D perhaps matching TRBD2 (6 bases). Between the trimmed V and J ends, which lost 4 bases and 4 bases, there was a span of 17 bases. This CDR3 has 16 amino acids. Germline assignment: CDR1 SGDLS and CDR2 YYNGEE. The DNA for the CDR3 is TGTGCCAGCAGCCTCGGTGGTGGGAGGATCACCGGGGAGCTGTTTTTT. Encoded protein: CASSLGGGRITGELFF.

The CDR3 sequence: CASRAGTGGQYEQYF. The CDR3, as DNA: TGCGCCAGCAGGGCCGGGACAGGGGGCCAATACGAGCAGTACTTC. This chain joins TRBV5-1 and TRBJ2-7; 12 positions match TRBD1. V was clipped by 5 bases and J by 4 bases; unmatched bases: 7. There are 15 residues in the CDR3. CDR1 and CDR2 (germline): SGHRS, YFSETQ.

This clone was seen a few times. This sequence joins TRBV4-2 and TRBJ1-1; no reliable D call. CDR1 and CDR2 (germline): LGHNA, YNFKEQ. The ends were cut back, 0 bases at V and 3 bases at J, with 8 bases in the middle. The CDR3 contains 14 residues. CDR3 sequence reads: CASSQDPQDTEAFF. CDR3 coding DNA: TGTGCCAGCAGCCAAGATCCTCAGGACACTGAAGCTTTCTTT.

This rearrangement joins TRBV7-2 to TRBJ2-3; a possible D gene is TRBD2 (7 bases). Germline V gene data show CDR1 as SGHTA and CDR2 as FQGNSA. Trimming stripped 4 bases from V and 5 bases from J, with 16 bases between. This CDR3 contains 15 residues. Written as DNA, the CDR3 is TGTGCCAGCAGCTCAAGTGGGGGGGCCCAAGATACGCAGTATTTT. Protein product: CASSSSGGAQDTQYF.

V and J are TRBV10-3 and TRBJ2-5, with D possibly TRBD1 on 5 matching bases. Deletions cut 10 bases from V and 4 bases from J, with 22 bases between. The CDR3 is made up of 15 amino acids. Germline CDR1 is ENHRY and CDR2 is SYGVKD. This CDR3 is CASSLWGRDGETQYF. For the CDR3, the DNA is TGTGCCAGCAGCCTCTGGGGCAGGGATGGAGAGACCCAGTACTTC.

This clone was counted only a few times. The chain carries TRBV18 and TRBJ2-7, with a weak D call TRBD1 (5 bases). The ends were cut back, 3 bases at V and 7 bases at J, with 13 bases in the middle. Germline V CDR1 and CDR2: KGHSH, LQKENI. The CDR3 length is 13 residues. The CDR3 DNA sequence: TGTGCCAGCTCACCGACCGCAGGGTGGGAGCAGTACTTC. It encodes CASSPTAGWEQYF.

This clone was found many times. The chain carries TRBV7-9 and TRBJ2-7; D unresolved. Looked up from germline, CDR1 is SEHNR and CDR2 is FQNEAQ (reference sequence). The CDR3 length is 15 residues. Trimming shortened V by 5 bases and J by 6 bases, and 20 bases separated the two germline ends. The CDR3 region has the DNA TGTGCCAGCAGCCTCCAAGTAGTAGGGCACAGCGAGCAGTACTTC. It is translated as CASSLQVVGHSEQYF.

This clone occurred a few times. The J gene is TRBJ2-7, the V gene TRBV9, with D maybe TRBD1 (5 bases). The CDR3 is 15 amino acids. V was cut by 1 base and J by 3 bases, with 14 bases left in between. CDR1 and CDR2 from the germline V gene are SGDLS and YYNGEE. CDR3 sequence reads: CASSVQGQGFYEQYF. Written as DNA, the CDR3 is TGTGCCAGCAGCGTACAGGGTCAAGGGTTCTACGAGCAGTACTTC. The full variable domain, completed using reference TRBV9 and TRBJ2-7, is DSGVTQTPKHLITATGQRVTLRCSPRSGDLSVYWYQQSLDQGLQFLIQYYNGEERAKGNILERFSAQQFPDLHSELNLSSLELGDSALYFCASSVQGQGFYEQYFGPGTRLTVT.

This clone showed up many times. The chain links TRBV7-2 to TRBJ2-1; 7 bases fit TRBD1. Germline V lookup: CDR1 SGHTA, CDR2 FQGNSA. J lost 4 bases, V lost 1 base, and 4 bases had no gene match. The CDR3 consists of 15 residues. CDR3 DNA sequence: TGTGCCAGCAGCTTAGGGGACAGCCCGTACAATGAGCAGTTCTTC. This encodes CASSLGDSPYNEQFF.

This clone was counted a few times. The chain links TRBV20-1 to TRBJ1-1; D not certain. With 4 bases removed from V and 3 bases from J, the gap between germline ends came to 6 bases. The germline gives CDR1 DFQATT, CDR2 SNEGSKA (reference sequence). There are 11 residues in the CDR3. The CDR3 DNA reads as TGCAGTGCTAACAAGGACACTGAAGCTTTCTTT. This translates into CSANKDTEAFF.

This chain connects TRBV18 to TRBJ2-5; 8 bases fit TRBD1. This CDR3 has 14 amino acids. Germline V gene lookup returns CDR1 KGHSH and CDR2 LQKENI. The V and J ends lost 6 bases and 5 bases, in that order; junction bases with no gene match: 8. CDR3 sequence: CASSSGTGGETQYF. The CDR3 DNA reads TGTGCCAGCTCGTCCGGGACAGGCGGGGAGACCCAGTACTTC.

The chain combines TRBV6-5 with TRBJ1-2; a weak D match, TRBD1 (5 bases). V shed 6 bases and J shed 2 bases, with 13 bases lying between them. The germline V gene encodes CDR1 MNHEY and CDR2 SVGAGI. The CDR3 runs to 14 residues. CDR3 DNA sequence: TGTGCCAGCAGGTCCCCGGGGGGGAACTATGGCTACACCTTC. Protein sequence: CASRSPGGNYGYTF.

The gene calls are TRBV11-2 and TRBJ2-1; D remains ambiguous. The CDR3 consists of 15 residues. Looked up from germline, CDR1 is SGHAT and CDR2 is FQNNGV. Trimming took off 0 bases at V and 0 bases at J, with 6 bases between the two ends. The CDR3 sequence is CASSLEQYSYNEQFF. The DNA of the CDR3 is TGTGCCAGCAGCTTAGAACAGTACTCCTACAATGAGCAGTTCTTC.

The CDR3 DNA is TGTGCCAGCAGTGAAGACACACCAGAAACTGAAGCTTTCTTT. The encoded protein is CASSEDTPETEAFF. The V call is TRBV2, the J call TRBJ1-1; D remains ambiguous. Looked up from germline, CDR1 is SNHLY and CDR2 is FYNNEI. Trimming stripped 1 base from V and 5 bases from J, with 11 bases between. The CDR3 loop spans 14 amino acids.

This clone was observed a handful of times. The J gene is TRBJ2-7, the V gene TRBV5-6; 7 bases are shared with TRBD1. The CDR3 is made up of 14 amino acids. Germline trimming cut 7 bases from V and 3 bases from J; bases unmatched to any gene: 10. Germline loops: CDR1 SGHDT, CDR2 YYEEEE. CDR3 in amino acids: CASRRDRQNYEQYF. The CDR3 DNA sequence: TGTGCCAGCCGCCGGGACAGACAGAACTACGAGCAGTACTTC.

This clone was counted a few times. The V and J genes are TRBV7-2 and TRBJ2-7; 7 bases are a match to TRBD1. This CDR3 spans 12 amino acids. Germline values: CDR1 SGHTA, CDR2 FQGNSA. The junction had 2 bases not matched to a gene; V was cut back by 2 bases and J by 7 bases. The DNA of the CDR3 is TGTGCCAGCAGCTTAATGGGACAGGAGCAGTACTTC. This codes for CASSLMGQEQYF.

The rearrangement uses TRBV5-1 and TRBJ2-5; 9 bases align to TRBD1. From germline, CDR1 is SGHRS and CDR2 YFSETQ. The CDR3 is 16 residues long. Trimming took 3 bases from V and 5 from J; bases not matched to a gene: 11. The CDR3 here is CASSWGPGQGSETQYF. For the CDR3, the DNA is TGCGCCAGCAGCTGGGGACCGGGACAGGGTTCGGAGACCCAGTACTTC.

The chain is built from TRBV30 and TRBJ1-1; 11 positions match TRBD1. Losses at the gene ends were 0 bases for V and 2 bases for J; bases not matched to a gene: 5. Germline V CDR1 and CDR2: GTSNPN, SVGIG (reference sequence). The CDR3 loop spans 16 amino acids. CDR3 protein: CAWSVGQGGVNTEAFF. In DNA, the CDR3 is TGTGCCTGGAGTGTGGGACAGGGGGGCGTAAACACTGAAGCTTTCTTT.

This clone turned up a few times. The rearrangement uses TRBV18 and TRBJ1-6; 8 bases agree with TRBD1. J gave up 10 bases and V 8 bases, and 7 bases lay outside the gene matches. The length of the CDR3 is 13 residues. CDR1 is KGHSH, CDR2 LQKENI, per germline. In nucleotides, the CDR3 is TGTGCCAGCACGGGACAGGCGGAATCACCCCTCCACTTT. It codes for CASTGQAESPLHF.

This clone was observed a few times. The chain is built from TRBV6-1 and TRBJ2-3, with TRBD1 matching over 7 bases. The CDR3 covers 15 residues. Losses at the gene ends were 6 bases for V and 3 bases for J; bases not matched to a gene: 9. The germline CDR1 and CDR2 sequences are MNHNS and SASEGT. CDR3 DNA: TGTGCCAGCAGGATGCGACAGGGAAGAACAGATACGCAGTATTTT. It is translated as CASRMRQGRTDTQYF.

The chain has TRBV7-9 and TRBJ1-5; weak D call: TRBD1 (6 bases). The V gene's germline CDR1 is SEHNR and CDR2 FQNEAQ (reference sequence). V was shortened by 5 bases and J by 7 bases, with 18 bases between the two germline ends. This CDR3 is built from 15 residues. The CDR3 DNA reads TGTGCCAGCAGCCCCGCGGGGGCGCCGAGGCAGCCCCAGCATTTT. Translated: CASSPAGAPRQPQHF.

The chain carries TRBV2 and TRBJ2-2; 10 nucleotides line up with TRBD1. Germline V gene data show CDR1 as SNHLY and CDR2 as FYNNEI. After removal of 3 bases from V and 6 bases from J, the junction contained 4 bases not matched to a gene. The CDR3 sequence is 15 residues long. In DNA, the CDR3 is TGTGCCAGCAGTGAGCCGACAGGGGGCTCCGGGGAGCTGTTTTTT. It yields the protein CASSEPTGGSGELFF.

This clone was detected only a few times. The chain has TRBV19 and TRBJ2-7; D gene ambiguous. V dropped 6 bases and J dropped 0 bases, with 12 bases sitting between them. Per germline, CDR1 LNHDA and CDR2 SQIVND (reference sequence). The CDR3 runs 14 residues. The CDR3 bases are TGTGCCAGTAGCAGAGGCCTTAACTCCTACGAGCAGTACTTC. This translates into CASSRGLNSYEQYF.

J is TRBJ1-1 and V is TRBV7-9; possible D gene TRBD1, 6 bases. V lost 5 bases and J lost 3, with 16 bases in between. This CDR3 spans 15 amino acids. Germline V gene data show CDR1 as SEHNR and CDR2 as FQNEAQ (reference sequence). The CDR3 loop reads CASSERGARDTEAFF. CDR3 DNA: TGTGCCAGCAGCGAACGGGGGGCTCGAGACACTGAAGCTTTCTTT.

For the CDR3, the DNA is TGTGCCAGCAGCTCAGGGACAGGGAGGACAGATACGCAGTATTTT. Translation: CASSSGTGRTDTQYF. V and J are TRBV5-6 and TRBJ2-3, with 9 bases identical to TRBD1. This CDR3 region has 15 residues. V lost 3 bases to trimming and J lost 3 bases; unmatched junction nucleotides: 5. Germline loops: CDR1 SGHDT, CDR2 YYEEEE.